The source of this T cell receptor (beta chain) is a study of blood T cell repertoires in COVID-19. Residents of about two dozen US areas, aged about 18 to 95 years, made up the participants. Authors' data handling: From reference gene primer amplification, estimates of nucleated cell counts were derived. Method: immunoSEQ multiplex PCR; TCRdb's copy keeps in-frame clones and lacks some. The D gene and trimming were derived from the DNA, and the V and J assignments and clone size from that table. The table shows more than 200,000 clones, with about 88% occurring only once. This clone was recorded a few times. The sequenced sample consisted of PBMCs or T cells enriched from blood (not recorded which). This TCR derives from a woman in her forties or fifties who had recovered from COVID-19.

The CDR3 bases are TGTGCCTGGAGTGTACGCAGGGCGGGGGGAAATCGGGGCACCGGGGAGCTGTTTTTT. Its translation: CAWSVRRAGGNRGTGELFF. This chain links TRBV30 with TRBJ2-2; the match to TRBD2 covers 8 bases. The CDR3 runs to 19 residues. V lost 0 bases, J lost 4 bases, and 16 bases stayed unmatched. Germline values: CDR1 GTSNPN, CDR2 SVGIG (reference sequence). Complete variable domain (other parts from reference TRBV30 and TRBJ2-2): SQTIHQWPATLVQPVGSPLSLECTVEGTSNPNLYWYRQAAGRGLQLLFYSVGIGQISSEVPQNLSASRPQDRQFILSSKKLLLSDSGFYLCAWSVRRAGGNRGTGELFFGEGSRLTVL.